This passage covers 10 T cell receptor beta chains from one sample sequenced in a study of blood T cell repertoires in COVID-19. The table came from immunoSEQ multiplex PCR; TCRdb's copy has only in-frame clones and leaves some out. The sample consists of 200,000 to 300,000 clones, around 84% of them appearing once. The sequenced sample was peripheral blood. Source of these receptors: a woman between 70 and 85 years old with active or convalescent COVID-19.

This clone was seen once. The V call is TRBV5-1, the J call TRBJ1-4; the D is unclear. Trimming pared 0 bases from V and 10 bases from J, leaving 7 bases between. Germline values: CDR1 SGHRS, CDR2 YFSETQ. CDR3 length: 12 residues. CDR3 coding DNA: TGCGCCAGCAGCTTGGATTCAGGAAAACTGTTTTTT. This sequence encodes CASSLDSGKLFF. Looking up the rest from reference TRBV5-1 and TRBJ1-4 gives the full variable domain: KAGVTQTPRYLIKTRGQQVTLSCSPISGHRSVSWYQQTPGQGLQFLFEYFSETQRNKGNFPGRFSGRQFSNSRSEMNVSTLELGDSALYLCASSLDSGKLFFGSGTQLSVL.

The chain couples TRBV29-1 to TRBJ1-1; 9 nucleotides align to TRBD1. This CDR3 is built from 12 residues. Germline loops: CDR1 SQVTM, CDR2 ANQGSEA. V lost 4 bases, J lost 3 bases, and 0 bases stayed unmatched. This CDR3 is CSVGTGDTEAFF. The CDR3 DNA reads as TGCAGCGTTGGGACAGGGGACACTGAAGCTTTCTTT.

This chain connects TRBV2 to TRBJ2-1; TRBD1 might be the D (6 bases). This CDR3 region has 13 residues. The germline V and J ends were trimmed by 7 bases and 6 bases, with 13 bases remaining between them. Looked up from germline, CDR1 is SNHLY and CDR2 is FYNNEI. The CDR3 DNA reads TGTGCCAGCACTTTGGACAGAGCCAATGAGCAGTTCTTC. Translating it yields CASTLDRANEQFF.

CDR3 sequence reads: CASSLDGRELFF. The CDR3 nucleotides are TGCGCCAGCAGCTTGGACGGGAGAGAGCTGTTTTTT. The chain uses TRBV5-1 and TRBJ1-4, with unresolved D. The V end lost 0 bases, the J end lost 14 bases, and 11 bases lay between the germline ends. Per the germline V gene, CDR1 is SGHRS and CDR2 is YFSETQ. This CDR3 has 12 amino acids.

This chain connects TRBV7-9 to TRBJ1-5; 8 bases agree with TRBD1. V trimming: 1 base; J trimming: 7 bases; junction bases outside the gene matches: 6. There are 15 residues in the CDR3. Germline CDR1 and CDR2: SEHNR and FQNEAQ (reference sequence). The CDR3 DNA reads as TGTGCCAGCAGCTTAGAATCAGGGGGCCGGCAGCCCCAGCATTTT. Encoded protein: CASSLESGGRQPQHF.

The chain links TRBV4-3 to TRBJ1-1; 7 bases fit TRBD1. CDR1 LGHNA and CDR2 YSLEER come from the germline V gene. V trimming: 3 bases; J trimming: 6 bases; junction bases outside the gene matches: 7. The CDR3 spans 14 residues. CDR3 nucleotides: TGCGCCAGCAGCCACGAAACAGGGGAGGCTGAAGCTTTCTTT. It encodes CASSHETGEAEAFF.

The rearrangement links TRBV12-3 or TRBV12-4 to TRBJ2-7; D call uncertain. V was shortened by 3 bases and J by 0 bases, with 6 bases between the two germline ends. The CDR3 has 13 amino acids. CDR3 sequence: CASSFDTSYEQYF. As DNA, the CDR3 is TGTGCCAGCAGTTTCGACACCTCCTACGAGCAGTACTTC.

This chain connects TRBV5-1 to TRBJ2-2, with TRBD1 as a possible D gene (6 bases). Germline loops: CDR1 SGHRS, CDR2 YFSETQ. The CDR3 loop spans 16 amino acids. V was cut by 3 bases and J by 4 bases, with 16 bases left in between. The CDR3 loop reads CASSSGQGSPTGELFF. The CDR3 region has the DNA TGCGCCAGCAGCTCGGGGCAGGGGTCCCCCACCGGGGAGCTGTTTTTT.

CDR3 region: CASSLARTGVNEQFF. The CDR3 bases are TGTGCCAGCAGCTTGGCCAGGACAGGGGTCAATGAGCAGTTCTTC. The chain links TRBV5-4 to TRBJ2-1, with 9 bases lining up with TRBD1. Germline assignment: CDR1 SGHNT and CDR2 YYREEE (reference sequence). V lost 0 bases and J lost 6; bases outside the gene matches: 4. The CDR3 is 15 residues long.

On this clone: A read error may account for a junction end that differs from germline. Other DNA sequences in the sample encode the same CDR3. The V call is TRBV28, the J call TRBJ1-4, with TRBD1 matching 8 bases. Germline V gives CDR1 MDHEN, CDR2 SYDVKM. The CDR3 is 17 residues long. The CDR3 is CASLTGVMGGTNEKLFF. The CDR3 DNA follows: TGCGCCAGTTTGACAGGGGTGATGGGCGGAACTAATGAAAAACTGTTTTTT.